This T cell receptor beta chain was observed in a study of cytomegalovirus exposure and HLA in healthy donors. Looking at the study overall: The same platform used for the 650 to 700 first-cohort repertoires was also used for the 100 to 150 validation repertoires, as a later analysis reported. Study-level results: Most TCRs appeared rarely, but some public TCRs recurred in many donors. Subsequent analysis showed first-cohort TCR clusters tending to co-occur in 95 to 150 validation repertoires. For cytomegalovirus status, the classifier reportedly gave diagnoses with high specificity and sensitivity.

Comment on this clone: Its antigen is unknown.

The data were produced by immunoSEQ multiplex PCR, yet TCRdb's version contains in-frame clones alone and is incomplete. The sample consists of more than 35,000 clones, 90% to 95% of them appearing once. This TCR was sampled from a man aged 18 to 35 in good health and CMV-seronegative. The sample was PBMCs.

Here the CDR3 DNA reads TGTGCCACACGGACAGTTATTACCTACGAGCAGTACTTC. The encoded protein is CATRTVITYEQYF. The chain carries TRBV10-3 and TRBJ2-7, with a tentative D call TRBD1 (6 bases). The length of the CDR3 is 13 residues. V lost 10 bases and J 2 bases, leaving 15 bases between the germline ends. Germline V gives CDR1 ENHRY, CDR2 SYGVKD.